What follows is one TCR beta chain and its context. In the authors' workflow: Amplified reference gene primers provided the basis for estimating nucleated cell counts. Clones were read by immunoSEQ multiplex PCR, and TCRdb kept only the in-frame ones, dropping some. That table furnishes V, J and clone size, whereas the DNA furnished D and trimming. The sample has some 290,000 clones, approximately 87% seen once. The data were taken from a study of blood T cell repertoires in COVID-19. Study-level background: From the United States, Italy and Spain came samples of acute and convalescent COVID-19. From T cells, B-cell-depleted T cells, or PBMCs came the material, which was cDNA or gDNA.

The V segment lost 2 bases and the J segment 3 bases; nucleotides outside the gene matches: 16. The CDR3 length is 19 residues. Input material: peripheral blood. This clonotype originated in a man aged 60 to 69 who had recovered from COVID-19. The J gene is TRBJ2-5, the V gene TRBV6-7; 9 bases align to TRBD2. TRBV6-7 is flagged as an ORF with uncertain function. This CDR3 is CASSYPIYPGLAIEETQYF. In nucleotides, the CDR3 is TGTGCCAGCAGTTACCCCATATATCCGGGACTAGCAATTGAAGAGACCCAGTACTTC.